This TCR beta chain was identified in a study of blood T cell repertoires in COVID-19. Germline V lookup: CDR1 LGHNA, CDR2 YNFKEQ. With V trimmed by 3 bases and J by 1 base, 7 bases remained unmatched. This CDR3 is 17 amino acids long. Assay used: immunoSEQ multiplex PCR; TCRdb lists only in-frame clones, some missing. The table includes 35,000 to 50,000 clones, approximately 84% detected once. Input material: peripheral blood. This TCR derives from a human donor in a cohort sampled during active COVID-19. The rearrangement links TRBV4-2 to TRBJ2-3, with 10 positions matching TRBD2. In DNA, the CDR3 is TGTGCCAGCAGCCACCGAACTAGCGGGGTGGGCACAGATACGCAGTATTTT. Its translation is CASSHRTSGVGTDTQYF.